A selection of T cell receptor beta chains follows, all from one sample in a study of blood T cell repertoires in COVID-19. TCRdb's copy holds only in-frame clones and misses some; the assay was immunoSEQ multiplex PCR. In the table there are 300,000 to 400,000 clones, roughly nine tenths of which are singletons. The sample consisted of PBMCs or T cells enriched from blood (not recorded which). The receptor source for this set is a man aged 55 to 69 who had recovered from COVID-19. CDR3s include the opening cysteine and the closing phenylalanine or tryptophan. A D gene is named only where the DNA matches it firmly. Clone sizes are given selectively: once, few, many, or a class where the clone is expanded.

clone size	J gene	D gene	V gene	CDR3 DNA	CDR3 protein
-	TRBJ2-7	TRBD2	TRBV5-1	TGCGCCAGCAGCTTGTCAACGGGAGGAAGCTACGAGCAGTACTTC	CASSLSTGGSYEQYF
-	TRBJ2-1	-	TRBV5-4	TGTGCCAGCAGCTTGGCTTTCCTTCCTGAGCAGTTCTTC	CASSLAFLPEQFF
-	TRBJ2-7	TRBD2	TRBV5-1	TGCGCCAGCAGCTTTACCAGCGGGACCTACGAGCAGTACTTC	CASSFTSGTYEQYF
-	TRBJ1-6	TRBD1	TRBV14	TGTGCCAGCAGCCATGACAGGGTTGGTAATTCACCCCTCCACTTT	CASSHDRVGNSPLHF
-	TRBJ1-1	TRBD1	TRBV5-1	TGCGCCAGCAGCCCCAATGGGCAGACAGGGGGGAACACTGAAGCTTTCTTT	CASSPNGQTGGNTEAFF
-	TRBJ1-2	TRBD1	TRBV19	TGTGCCAGTAGTATCTTGGACAGGGGATATGGCTACACCTTC	CASSILDRGYGYTF
-	TRBJ1-2	TRBD1	TRBV9	TGTGCCAGCAGCTCCGGACAGGGTGGCAACTATGGCTACACCTTC	CASSSGQGGNYGYTF
-	TRBJ1-6	-	TRBV3-1/TRBV3-2	TGTGCCAGCAGCCCCGGACACGATAATTCACCCCTCCACTTT	CASSPGHDNSPLHF
-	TRBJ2-3	TRBD1	TRBV4-2	TGTGCCAGCAGCCCCGGGCTAGGGGGCCCAGATACGCAGTATTTT	CASSPGLGGPDTQYF
-	TRBJ2-5	TRBD1	TRBV18	TGTGCCAGCTCACCAGTGGGACAGGGAGTCGAGACCCAGTACTTC	CASSPVGQGVETQYF
-	TRBJ1-5	TRBD1	TRBV18	TGTGCCAGCTCACCAGGGACAGGGTGGCAGCCCCAGCATTTT	CASSPGTGWQPQHF
-	TRBJ1-2	-	TRBV24-1	TGTGCCACCAGTGATTTTCCGGACTATGGCTACACCTTC	CATSDFPDYGYTF
-	TRBJ1-3	-	TRBV5-6	TGTGCCAGCAGCATTAACCGCGGGGCTGGAAACACCATATATTTT	CASSINRGAGNTIYF
-	TRBJ1-2	TRBD1	TRBV6-5	TGTGCCAGCAGTTACTGGTCTTCCGGGACAGGGGATGGCTACACCTTC	CASSYWSSGTGDGYTF
-	TRBJ2-1	TRBD2	TRBV7-3	TGTGCCAGCAGCTTTAGACTAGCGGGAGCCCATGAGCAGTTCTTC	CASSFRLAGAHEQFF
-	TRBJ1-5	-	TRBV19	TGTGCCACCTCTCCCGACAGCCAGCCCCAGCATTTT	CATSPDSQPQHF
-	TRBJ1-5	-	TRBV4-2	TGTGCCAGCAGCCAAGATTCAGGGGACGGTCAGCCCCAGCATTTT	CASSQDSGDGQPQHF
-	TRBJ2-6	TRBD1	TRBV4-2	TGTGCCAGCAGCCAAGATCCCGGGACAGGGAACTCTGGGGCCAACGTCCTGACTTTC	CASSQDPGTGNSGANVLTF
-	TRBJ2-3	-	TRBV27	TGTGCCAGCAGTTTATCAGGGGCGGATTTTAGCACAGATACGCAGTATTTT	CASSLSGADFSTDTQYF
-	TRBJ1-2	-	TRBV12-3/TRBV12-4	TGTGCCAGCAGTTTCGCGGGAGGCTACACCTTC	CASSFAGGYTF
many	TRBJ2-3	-	TRBV5-1	TGCGCCAGCAGCTTTCGGACAGAGTACACAGATACGCAGTATTTT	CASSFRTEYTDTQYF
once	TRBJ2-1	-	TRBV19	TGTGCCAGTATGGGGGACTCCTGGTACAATGAGCAGTTCTTC	CASMGDSWYNEQFF
-	TRBJ2-7	-	TRBV4-1	TGCGCCAGCAGCCAAGTCGCTAGCGTCGCCTACGAGCAGTACTTC	CASSQVASVAYEQYF
-	TRBJ2-3	TRBD1	TRBV2	TGTGCCAGCAGTATCGGACAGGGGAAGGCAGATACGCAGTATTTT	CASSIGQGKADTQYF
-	TRBJ1-2	-	TRBV6-1	TGTGCCAGCAGTGAAGCGCGACTACACCTGACCGCTAACTATGGCTACACCTTC	CASSEARLHLTANYGYTF
-	TRBJ2-1	-	TRBV2	TGTGCCAGCTCCTGGACTCTTGAGCAGTTCTTC	CASSWTLEQFF
-	TRBJ1-4	TRBD1	TRBV18	TGTGCCAGCTCACCAGAACAGGGGCAGAAACTGTTTTTT	CASSPEQGQKLFF
-	TRBJ2-2	-	TRBV11-2	TGTGCCAGCAGCCCACGCGTAACCGGGGAGCTGTTTTTT	CASSPRVTGELFF
-	TRBJ1-1	-	TRBV6-2/TRBV6-3	TGTGCCAGCAGTCAGGGTCCCGAAGCTTTCTTT	CASSQGPEAFF
-	TRBJ1-2	-	TRBV11-3	TGTGCCAGCAGCTTAGAACTACCCCCAGGGGAATTTTGTGGCTACACCTTC	CASSLELPPGEFCGYTF
-	TRBJ1-5	-	TRBV7-9	TGTGCCAGCAGCTTAGGACAGAGCAATCAGCCCCAGCATTTT	CASSLGQSNQPQHF
-	TRBJ2-1	-	TRBV3-1/TRBV3-2	TGTGCCAGCAGCCAGAGACTAGGTGTGGAGTTCTTC	CASSQRLGVEFF
-	TRBJ1-1	-	TRBV19	TGTGCCAGTAGTTTTCGGGCAGGGCGATCTGGCGCTGAAGCTTTCTTT	CASSFRAGRSGAEAFF
-	TRBJ1-1	-	TRBV10-1	TGCGCCAGCCGGGAGGACTCTACGGCGAACACTGAAGCTTTCTTT	CASREDSTANTEAFF
-	TRBJ1-1	-	TRBV5-8	TGTGCCAGCAGCTTGGGGGGGGGCCTTCGGGACACTGAAGCTTTCTTT	CASSLGGGLRDTEAFF
-	TRBJ2-7	TRBD1	TRBV19	TGTGCCAGTAGTACTAACAGGGGGAACTACGAGCAGTACTTC	CASSTNRGNYEQYF
-	TRBJ2-3	TRBD2	TRBV24-1	TGTGCCACCAGTGATTCGGTTCTAGCGGGAGGGCAAGATACGCAGTATTTT	CATSDSVLAGGQDTQYF
-	TRBJ2-1	TRBD2	TRBV6-5	TGTGCCAGCAGTTACGGCGGGGGGAGATACAATGAGCAGTTCTTC	CASSYGGGRYNEQFF
-	TRBJ2-1	TRBD2	TRBV9	TGTGCCAGCAGCGTAGCCATCGAGCGGGGAGGGGCTTCCTACAATGAGCAGTTCTTC	CASSVAIERGGASYNEQFF
-	TRBJ2-1	TRBD2	TRBV2	TGTGCCAGCAGGCCTAGCGGGGGTAATGAGCAGTTCTTC	CASRPSGGNEQFF
-	TRBJ2-5	-	TRBV29-1	TGCAGCGTTGGACAGCCGGAGGAGACCCAGTACTTC	CSVGQPEETQYF
-	TRBJ2-1	-	TRBV7-9	TGTGCCAGCAGCTTAATCACTAGTAGCAATGAGCAGTTCTTC	CASSLITSSNEQFF
-	TRBJ1-2	TRBD1	TRBV4-1	TGCGCCAGCAGCCTATTTCTCTTTGGACAGGGAAGTGGCTACACCTTC	CASSLFLFGQGSGYTF
-	TRBJ2-2	TRBD1	TRBV7-9	TGTGCCAGCAGCCTGGACAGGTTGGGGACCGGGGAGCTGTTTTTT	CASSLDRLGTGELFF